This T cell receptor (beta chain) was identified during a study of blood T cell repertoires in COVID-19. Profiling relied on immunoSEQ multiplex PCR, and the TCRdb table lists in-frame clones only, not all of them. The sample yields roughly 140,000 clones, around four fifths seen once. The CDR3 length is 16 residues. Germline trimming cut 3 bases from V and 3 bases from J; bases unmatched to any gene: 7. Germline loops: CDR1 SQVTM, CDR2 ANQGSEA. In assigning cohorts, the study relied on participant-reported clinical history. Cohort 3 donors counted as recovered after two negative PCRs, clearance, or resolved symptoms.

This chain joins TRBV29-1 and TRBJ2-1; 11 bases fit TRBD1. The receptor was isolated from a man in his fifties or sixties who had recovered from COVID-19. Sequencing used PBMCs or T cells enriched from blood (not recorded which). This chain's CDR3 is CSVDVGTGGLYNEQFF. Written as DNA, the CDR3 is TGCAGCGTTGACGTTGGGACAGGGGGTCTCTACAATGAGCAGTTCTTC.